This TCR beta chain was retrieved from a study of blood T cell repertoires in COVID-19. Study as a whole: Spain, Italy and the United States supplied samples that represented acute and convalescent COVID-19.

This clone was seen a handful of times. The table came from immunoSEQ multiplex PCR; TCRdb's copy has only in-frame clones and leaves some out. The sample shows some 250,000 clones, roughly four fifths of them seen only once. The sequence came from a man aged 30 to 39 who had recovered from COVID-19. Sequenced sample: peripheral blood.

Written as DNA, the CDR3 is TGTGCCAGCAGTGAATCCGGCGGGGGGGTCTCCGATGAGCAGTTCTTC. Translation: CASSESGGGVSDEQFF. The chain carries TRBV6-4 and TRBJ2-1; TRBD2 matches 9 bases. From germline, CDR1 is MRHNA and CDR2 SNTAGT. The CDR3 sequence is 16 residues long. V lost 3 bases to trimming and J lost 8 bases; unmatched junction nucleotides: 11.